A selection of T cell receptor beta chains follows, all from one sample in a study of technical replicates of blood from a few donors. Using immunoSEQ multiplex PCR, the repertoire was profiled, and TCRdb retains in-frame clones only, with some absent. The data contain 60,000 to 90,000 clones, approximately 95% of them singletons. Sequencing used T cells isolated from PBMCs. Receptors were obtained from a human donor in good health. Each CDR3 is given with its conserved first and last residue. Each record gives: CDR3 length, V gene, CDR3 protein.

16 TRBV6-4 CASSRTGGLSLYEQYF
15 TRBV28 CASSPTLGSGQPQHF
16 TRBV7-9 CASSLDMGSTNTEAFF
15 TRBV10-3 CAISGLAGYSGELFF
16 TRBV9 CASSGGGGHSGNTIYF
14 TRBV30 CAWRPGDSHYEAFF
14 TRBV6-5 CASSRGTAKNIQYF
13 TRBV7-2 CASSVKQGNTIYF
15 TRBV2 CASRVLAGADNEQFF
13 TRBV27 CASSWQGAGEQYF
15 TRBV30 CAWSAGQGRNSPLHF
12 TRBV28 CASSSPVYRAFF
16 TRBV13 CASSSAGGTGSHEQFF
13 TRBV28 CAGATGGHGELFF
14 TRBV4-1 CASSLPDRNSPLHF
15 TRBV19 CASSIGDTWADTQYF
14 TRBV28 CASSLAGTYNEQFF
14 TRBV4-1 CASSQDRVYNEQFF
17 TRBV30 CAWSIPGDHRLNTEAFF
14 TRBV5-1 CASSLADYTGELFF
13 TRBV27 CASSRVPNTEAFF
13 TRBV10-2 CASNMQEGYEQYF
14 TRBV6-1 CASSTGATNEKLFF
15 TRBV11-2 CASSFSPAVNQPQHF
13 TRBV2 CASKADMNTEAFF
15 TRBV10-3 CAIRRTSGNTDTQYF
19 TRBV29-1 CSVEVLRARVGRGQETQYF
14 TRBV10-1 CASGGQPSTDTQYF
15 TRBV19 CASSWGGKKNTEAFF
14 TRBV19 CASSIPGTLNEAFF
16 TRBV4-1 CASSQDIGGTNEKLFF
14 TRBV9 CASSVGDRVGEQYF
15 TRBV18 CASSPLEILNTEAFF
15 TRBV7-9 CASSRRWSGSYEQYF
14 TRBV10-3 CAITGDLNSYEQYF
13 TRBV6-4 CASRRQETDTQYF
11 TRBV11-2 CASSLLGTQYF
13 TRBV27 CASSGTSTYEQYF
16 TRBV6-6 CASSLGRAGAQETQYF
14 TRBV7-9 CASSRGQPNQPQHF
13 TRBV29-1 CSVEVSSAGELFF
16 TRBV19 CASRVGGTGGTGELFF
13 TRBV28 CAGRDSSTDTQYF
13 TRBV18 CASSPAGNTEAFF
15 TRBV9 CASSVGLSRGNEQFF
11 TRBV2 CASSGQDEQFF
12 TRBV21-1 CASSKAGDTQYF
15 TRBV6-1 CASSDPSGRFLEQYF
14 TRBV11-3 CASSAGLANYEQYF
18 TRBV6-1 CASSVRGLAGGYTDTQYF
18 TRBV12-5 CASGLVPTGEEVQETQYF
16 TRBV5-1 CASSSRGSGNTGELFF
15 TRBV5-4 CASSEDRLAVYEQYF
14 TRBV6-1 CASKVGHNSYEQYF
16 TRBV11-3 CASSPREQGTGNTIYF
12 TRBV29-1 CSVGQRSYEQYF
17 TRBV28 CASSPPRLPLYQETQYF